The 16 T cell receptor beta chains given below trace back to one sample, sequenced in a study of identical twins. MiXCR, applied by TCRdb to the 5' RACE reads, yields one record per CDR3 protein. The table includes approximately 1.8 million distinct CDR3 sequences, about 32% detected once. Sample: cord blood. Source of these receptors: a newborn girl in good health.

The chain joins TRBV4-2 to TRBJ2-3, with 8 positions matching TRBD2. The length of the CDR3 is 17 residues. V dropped 0 bases and J dropped 5; count of bases not matched to a gene: 10. Germline CDR1 LGHNA, CDR2 YNFKEQ. CDR3 bases: TGTGCCAGCAGCCAAGATCGGGCTAGCGGGCGGGTAGATACGCAGTATTTT. This encodes CASSQDRASGRVDTQYF.

This clonotype was detected only a few times. The chain joins TRBV5-6 to TRBJ2-7; 8 positions agree with TRBD1. This CDR3 has 15 residues. With 5 bases clipped from V and 1 base from J, the junction kept 8 bases outside the gene matches. From germline, CDR1 is SGHDT and CDR2 YYEEEE. In DNA, the CDR3 is TGTGCCAGCAGGCAAACCGGGACAGGATCCTACGAGCAGTACTTC. The encoded protein is CASRQTGTGSYEQYF.

The V and J genes are TRBV5-1 and TRBJ2-1; 7 bases map to TRBD2. With 4 bases clipped from V and 2 bases from J, the junction kept 3 bases outside the gene matches. The CDR3 is made up of 14 amino acids. CDR1 and CDR2 from the germline V gene are SGHRS and YFSETQ. The CDR3 DNA is TGCGCCAGCAGCCAAGGGACTACCTACAATGAGCAGTTCTTC. Protein product: CASSQGTTYNEQFF.

The CDR3 region is CSAPLSITSTDTQYF. The CDR3 DNA follows: TGCAGTGCTCCCCTTAGTATAACATCCACAGATACGCAGTATTTT. The rearrangement links TRBV20-1 to TRBJ2-3, with D uncertain. The CDR3 is made up of 15 amino acids. Germline V gene data show CDR1 as DFQATT and CDR2 as SNEGSKA (reference sequence). The V gene lost 5 bases and the J gene lost 2 bases, with 17 bases spanning the gap.

This chain links TRBV6-5 with TRBJ1-6, with 12 nucleotides matching TRBD1. Germline V CDR1 and CDR2: MNHEY, SVGAGI. The length of the CDR3 is 19 residues. With V trimmed by 2 bases and J by 5 bases, 10 bases remained unmatched. CDR3 DNA: TGTGCCAGCAGTTACAGTGGGACAGGGGGCTTTGGAAATAATTCACCCCTCCACTTT. Encoded protein: CASSYSGTGGFGNNSPLHF.

The chain uses TRBV15 and TRBJ2-3; 7 bases line up with TRBD2. CDR1 LNHNV and CDR2 YYDKDF come from the germline V gene (reference sequence). J gave up 0 bases and V 0 bases, and 3 bases lay outside the gene matches. This CDR3 has 16 amino acids. CDR3 DNA sequence: TGTGCCACCAGCAGAGATCGGGAGGCTAGCACAGATACGCAGTATTTT. This sequence encodes CATSRDREASTDTQYF.

The chain links TRBV3-1 to TRBJ2-7; no clear D gene. Trimming stripped 0 bases from V and 4 bases from J, with 13 bases between. The CDR3 loop spans 15 amino acids. CDR1 and CDR2 from the germline V gene are LGHDT and YNNKEL (reference sequence). CDR3 sequence: CASSQDRYFGYEQYF. CDR3 nucleotides: TGTGCCAGCAGCCAAGATAGGTATTTTGGGTACGAGCAGTACTTC.

This clonotype was counted between two and nine times. This chain links TRBV2 with TRBJ2-4, with D uncertain. The CDR3 is 14 residues long. The germline gives CDR1 SNHLY, CDR2 FYNNEI. Trimming removed 2 bases from V and 0 bases from J, with 5 bases in between. The CDR3 sequence is CASSERLAKNIQYF. The DNA of the CDR3 is TGTGCCAGCAGTGAACGGTTAGCCAAAAACATTCAGTACTTC.

About this clonotype: The junction and the germline gene differ at one end; a read error may be behind it. The chain carries TRBV2 and TRBJ2-1, with a possible D match to TRBD1 (5 bases). This CDR3 comprises 15 residues. Germline assignment: CDR1 SNHLY and CDR2 FYNNEI. For the CDR3, the DNA is TGTGCCAGCAATGAAAGGGGCCTGTTTGTCAATGAGCAGTTCTTC. Protein: CASNERGLFVNEQFF.

This clonotype was counted ten times or more. The J gene is TRBJ2-7, the V gene TRBV4-2, with a tentative D call TRBD2 (6 bases). This CDR3 spans 15 amino acids. The germline CDR1 and CDR2 sequences are LGHNA and YNFKEQ. V was shortened by 3 bases and J by 2 bases, with 14 bases between the two germline ends. This chain's CDR3 is CASSQGLQRPYEQYF. The CDR3 bases are TGTGCCAGCAGCCAGGGACTCCAAAGGCCCTACGAGCAGTACTTC.

The chain is built from TRBV25-1 and TRBJ1-1; 7 bases match TRBD1. The CDR3 length is 14 residues. CDR1 is MGHDK and CDR2 is SYGVNS in the germline V gene. J was trimmed by 5 bases and V by 6 bases; bases with no gene match: 9. The CDR3 coding sequence is TGTGCCAGCAGCGCGGACAGGCTTTCGACTGAAGCTTTCTTT. Residues: CASSADRLSTEAFF.

This clonotype was counted only a few times. The genes are TRBV28 and TRBJ2-3, with 9 nucleotides matching TRBD1. J lost 2 bases, V lost 3 bases, and 18 bases had no gene match. The CDR3 is 20 residues long. From germline, CDR1 is MDHEN and CDR2 SYDVKM. The CDR3, as DNA: TGTGCCAGCAGTTTCCCCACGTCCGGGACAGGGAACATGGTCACAGATACGCAGTATTTT. Amino acid sequence: CASSFPTSGTGNMVTDTQYF.

In its sample, this clonotype was seen many times. V usage is TRBV3-1 and J usage is TRBJ2-3; D is undetermined. The CDR3 covers 11 residues. V was pared by 5 bases and J by 6 bases, with 6 bases between. The germline CDR1 and CDR2 sequences are LGHDT and YNNKEL (reference sequence). CDR3 in DNA: TGTGCCAGCAGCTTATTCGATACGCAGTATTTT. Protein: CASSLFDTQYF.

The chain combines TRBV20-1 with TRBJ2-3, with 9 positions matching TRBD2. Germline V lookup: CDR1 DFQATT, CDR2 SNEGSKA (reference sequence). Trimming at V came to 2 bases and at J to 2 bases, leaving 2 bases not matched to a gene. The CDR3 length is 14 residues. Here the CDR3 DNA reads TGCAGTGCTAGAAAGCGGGAGGACACAGATACGCAGTATTTT. Translation gives CSARKREDTDTQYF.

The chain links TRBV29-1 to TRBJ2-4; maybe TRBD1 (6 bases). Between the trimmed V and J ends, which lost 2 bases and 0 bases, there was a span of 23 bases. CDR3 length: 19 residues. Germline V lookup: CDR1 SQVTM, CDR2 ANQGSEA. DNA of the CDR3: TGCAGCGTTGAACCAAATTCCGTAACAGGGCGGCTAGCCAAAAACATTCAGTACTTC. It codes for CSVEPNSVTGRLAKNIQYF.

A few counts support this clonotype. This chain joins TRBV16 and TRBJ2-5; a possible D gene is TRBD1 (6 bases). Germline assignment: CDR1 KGHSY and CDR2 FQNENV. This CDR3 is built from 16 residues. V gave up 4 bases and J gave up 2 bases, with 17 bases separating them. CDR3 DNA: TGTGCCAGCAGCCGATTCTGGACAGCCCCTCAAGAGACCCAGTACTTC. Its translation: CASSRFWTAPQETQYF.